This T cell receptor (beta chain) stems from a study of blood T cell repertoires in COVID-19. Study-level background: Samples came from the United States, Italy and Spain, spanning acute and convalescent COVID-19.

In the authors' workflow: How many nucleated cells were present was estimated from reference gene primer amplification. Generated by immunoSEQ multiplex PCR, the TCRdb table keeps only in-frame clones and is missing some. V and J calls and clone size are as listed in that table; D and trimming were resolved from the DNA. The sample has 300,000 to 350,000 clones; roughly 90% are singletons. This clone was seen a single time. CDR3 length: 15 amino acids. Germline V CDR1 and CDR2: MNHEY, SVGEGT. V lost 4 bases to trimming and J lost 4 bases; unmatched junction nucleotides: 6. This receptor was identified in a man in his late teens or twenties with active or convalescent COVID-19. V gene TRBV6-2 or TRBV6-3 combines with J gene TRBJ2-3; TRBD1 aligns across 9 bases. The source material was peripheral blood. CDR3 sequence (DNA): TGTGCCAGCAGTTCCCTCACAGGGGGCGCAGATACGCAGTATTTT. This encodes CASSSLTGGADTQYF.